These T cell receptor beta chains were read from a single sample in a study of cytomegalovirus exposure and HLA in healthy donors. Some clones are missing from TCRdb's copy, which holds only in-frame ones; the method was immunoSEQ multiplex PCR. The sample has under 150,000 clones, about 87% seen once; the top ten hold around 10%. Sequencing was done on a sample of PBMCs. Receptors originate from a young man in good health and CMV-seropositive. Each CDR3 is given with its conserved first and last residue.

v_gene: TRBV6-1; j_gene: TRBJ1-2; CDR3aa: CASSNLAETEGYTF
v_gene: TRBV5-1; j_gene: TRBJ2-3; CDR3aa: CASSLEPSGSTDTQYF
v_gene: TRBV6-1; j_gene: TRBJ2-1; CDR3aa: CASSRGGLHNEQFF
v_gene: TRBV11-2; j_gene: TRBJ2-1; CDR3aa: CASSLGRSYNEQFF
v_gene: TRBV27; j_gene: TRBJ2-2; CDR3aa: CAIPLRRGRMGAGELLF
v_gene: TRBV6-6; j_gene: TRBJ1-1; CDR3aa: CASSYRGTGKLTEAFF
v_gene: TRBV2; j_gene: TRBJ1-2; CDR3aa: CASSDQGMSYGYTF
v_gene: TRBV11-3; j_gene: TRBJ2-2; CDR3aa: CASSPLGGGELFF
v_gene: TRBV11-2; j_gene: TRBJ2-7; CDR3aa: CASSFTGTNPYEQYF
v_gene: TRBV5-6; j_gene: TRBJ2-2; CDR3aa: CASSLLRGELFF
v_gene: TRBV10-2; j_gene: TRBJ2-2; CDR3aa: CASSEYGLAPDAGELFF
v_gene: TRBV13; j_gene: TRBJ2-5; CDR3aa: CASSLGQGIETQYF
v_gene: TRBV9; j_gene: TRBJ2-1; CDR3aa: CASSHRRAGGPYNEQFF
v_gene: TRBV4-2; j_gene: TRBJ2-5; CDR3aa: CASSQEWGLQEKTQYF
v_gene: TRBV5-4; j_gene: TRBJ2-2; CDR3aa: CASSAFTGELFF
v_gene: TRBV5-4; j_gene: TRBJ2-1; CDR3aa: CASSWGGNNEQFF
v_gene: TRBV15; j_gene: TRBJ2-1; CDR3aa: CATSRDDLPPAGVYNEQFF
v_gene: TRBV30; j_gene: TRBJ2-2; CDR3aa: CAWTTGLAGAGELFF
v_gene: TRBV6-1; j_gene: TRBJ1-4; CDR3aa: CASRDRVTNEKLFF
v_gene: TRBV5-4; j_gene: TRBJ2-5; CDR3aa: CASGTSGQETQYF
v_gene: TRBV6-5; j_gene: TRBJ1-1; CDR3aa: CASSYGPVEAFF
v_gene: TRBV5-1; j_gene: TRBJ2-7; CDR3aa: CASSSEYEQYF
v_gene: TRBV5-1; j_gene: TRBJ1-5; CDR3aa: CASSLAPDTGGGQPQHF
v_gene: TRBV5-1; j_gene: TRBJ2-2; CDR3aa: CASSYQAGTANGELFF
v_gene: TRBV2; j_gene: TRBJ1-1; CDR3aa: CASSDRGAENSEAFF
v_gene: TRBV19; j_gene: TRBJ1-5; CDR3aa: CASSSGLSNQPQHF
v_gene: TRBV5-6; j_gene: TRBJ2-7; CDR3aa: CASSSLKVGSYEQYF
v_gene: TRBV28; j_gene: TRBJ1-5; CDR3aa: CASSLTGGKPQHF
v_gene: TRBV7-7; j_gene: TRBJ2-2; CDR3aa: CASSLEGGASGELFF
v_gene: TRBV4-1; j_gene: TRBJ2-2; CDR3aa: CASSQGASFTGELFF
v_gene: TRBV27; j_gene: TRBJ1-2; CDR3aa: CASSLRQGIGGYTF
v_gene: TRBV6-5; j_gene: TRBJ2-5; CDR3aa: CASSYSGTGIGTQYF
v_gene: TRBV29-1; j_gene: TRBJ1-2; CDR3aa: CSSPTPGRGSYGYTF
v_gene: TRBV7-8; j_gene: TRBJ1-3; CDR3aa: CASSPRGPYDRGLRGNTIYF
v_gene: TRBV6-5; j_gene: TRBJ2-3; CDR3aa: CASSYSSDPTDTQYF
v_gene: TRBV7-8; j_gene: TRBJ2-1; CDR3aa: CASSLPGQVDEQFF
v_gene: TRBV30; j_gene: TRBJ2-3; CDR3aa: CAWSVLAGGTDTQYF
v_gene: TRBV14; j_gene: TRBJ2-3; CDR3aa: CASSQAPGVGGVTDTQYF
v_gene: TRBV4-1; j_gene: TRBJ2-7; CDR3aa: CASSPVFGVGEQYF
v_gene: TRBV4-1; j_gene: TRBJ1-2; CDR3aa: CASSQQTPQPIQRIYGYTF
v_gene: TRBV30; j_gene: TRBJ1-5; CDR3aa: CAWSDSFNQPQHF